The sequence of this T cell receptor beta chain was determined in a study of T-cell memory formation after mild COVID-19. A single record per CDR3 protein comes from TCRdb applying MiXCR to the 5' RACE reads. The table lists over 450,000 distinct CDR3 sequences, around 21% of them singletons. Trimming pared 4 bases from V and 2 bases from J, leaving 12 bases between. The germline V gene has CDR1 SQVTM and CDR2 ANQGSEA. The CDR3 consists of 13 residues. This clonotype was counted between two and nine times. J is TRBJ2-7 and V is TRBV29-1, with D tentatively TRBD1 (5 bases). Sample: PBMCs or a T cell subset sorted from them (not recorded which). The clonotype comes from an adult woman who had mild COVID-19 (a few samples of this study predate the infection). Cell type and time point are not known. Written as DNA, the CDR3 is TGCAGCGTTGTGAGACAGCTTACCTACGAGCAGTACTTC. It translates to CSVVRQLTYEQYF.